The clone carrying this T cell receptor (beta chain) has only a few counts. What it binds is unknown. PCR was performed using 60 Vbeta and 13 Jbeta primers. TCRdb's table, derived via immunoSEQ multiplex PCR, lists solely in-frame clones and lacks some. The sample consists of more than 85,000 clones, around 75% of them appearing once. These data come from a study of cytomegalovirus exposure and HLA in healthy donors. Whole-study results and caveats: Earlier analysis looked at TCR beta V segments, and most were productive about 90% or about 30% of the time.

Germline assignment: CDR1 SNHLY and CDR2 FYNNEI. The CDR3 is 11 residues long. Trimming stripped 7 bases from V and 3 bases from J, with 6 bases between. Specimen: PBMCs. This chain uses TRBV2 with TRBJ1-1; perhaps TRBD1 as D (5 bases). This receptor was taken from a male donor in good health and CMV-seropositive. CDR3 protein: CASKGYTEAFF. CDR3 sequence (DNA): TGTGCCAGCAAGGGGTACACTGAAGCTTTCTTT.